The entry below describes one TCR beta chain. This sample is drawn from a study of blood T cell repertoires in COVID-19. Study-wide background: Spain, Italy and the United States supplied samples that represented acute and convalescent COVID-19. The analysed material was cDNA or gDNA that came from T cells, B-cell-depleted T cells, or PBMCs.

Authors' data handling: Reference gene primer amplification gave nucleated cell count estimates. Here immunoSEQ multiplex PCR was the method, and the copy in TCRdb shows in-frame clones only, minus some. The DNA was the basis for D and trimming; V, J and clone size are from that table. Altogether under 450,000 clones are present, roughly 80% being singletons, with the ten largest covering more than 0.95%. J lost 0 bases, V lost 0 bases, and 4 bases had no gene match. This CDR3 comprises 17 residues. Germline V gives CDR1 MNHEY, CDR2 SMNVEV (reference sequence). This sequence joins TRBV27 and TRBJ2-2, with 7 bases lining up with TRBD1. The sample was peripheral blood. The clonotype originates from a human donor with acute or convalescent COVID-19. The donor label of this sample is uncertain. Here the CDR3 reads CASSLSAGTANTGELFF. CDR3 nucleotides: TGTGCCAGCAGTTTATCGGCCGGGACAGCGAACACCGGGGAGCTGTTTTTT.